One sample yielded the 22 T cell receptor beta chains listed below, sequenced in a study of shared clonotypes between healthy human individuals. Produced via immunoSEQ multiplex PCR; TCRdb's table is partial and in-frame only. The sample has millions of clones, roughly 91% seen once. Positive CCR7 selection of CD45RO-negative cells yielded the naive CD8 cells, and terminally differentiated effector memory CD45RA+ cells were excluded. Sequenced: naive CD8+ T cells from PBMCs. The origin of the receptors is a man younger than 30 in good health. Some clones in this sample may be carry-over from other donors' samples.

The CDR3 loop reads CASSVSPRTDTQYF. Written as DNA, the CDR3 is TGTGCCAGCTCCGTTAGTCCGCGCACAGATACGCAGTATTTT. The chain uses TRBV19 and TRBJ2-3, with D hard to call. The CDR3 is 14 amino acids. V gave up 9 bases and J gave up 1 base, with 14 bases separating them. Germline CDR1 reads LNHDA; CDR2 reads SQIVND (reference sequence).

This clone appeared a single time. This chain links TRBV5-1 with TRBJ2-2; 7 nucleotides match TRBD1. V trimming: 4 bases; J trimming: 2 bases; junction bases outside the gene matches: 8. The CDR3 length is 16 residues. Germline CDR1 reads SGHRS; CDR2 reads YFSETQ. CDR3 protein: CASSPPTGSNTGELFF. CDR3 in DNA: TGCGCCAGCAGCCCCCCGACAGGGTCAAACACCGGGGAGCTGTTTTTT.

A note on this clone: The same CDR3 also results from other DNA sequences found in this sample. The chain employs TRBV4-1 and TRBJ2-5; D might be TRBD2 (6 bases). Germline V CDR1 and CDR2: MGHRA, YSYEKL. V was shortened by 0 bases and J by 5 bases, with 7 bases between the two germline ends. The CDR3 contains 13 residues. CDR3 bases: TGCGCCAGCAGCCAAGACCGGGGGGAGACCCAGTACTTC. Translating gives CASSQDRGETQYF.

This chain connects TRBV5-6 to TRBJ2-7, with D possibly matching TRBD1 (5 bases). Per germline, CDR1 SGHDT and CDR2 YYEEEE. The germline V and J ends were trimmed by 4 bases and 6 bases, with 11 bases remaining between them. The CDR3 covers 12 residues. The CDR3 is CASSTVGREQYF. The CDR3 nucleotides are TGTGCCAGCAGCACGGTGGGGCGCGAGCAGTACTTC.

J is TRBJ2-3 and V is TRBV7-3, with 11 nucleotides matching TRBD2. CDR1 is SGHTA, CDR2 FQGTGA, per germline. V lost 5 bases to trimming and J lost 2 bases; unmatched junction nucleotides: 6. The CDR3 is made up of 16 amino acids. Written as DNA, the CDR3 is TGTGCCAGCAGCGGGGGGACTAGCGGATTCACAGATACGCAGTATTTT. Translating gives CASSGGTSGFTDTQYF.

This clone was observed once. This chain's CDR3 is CASSLSAQGGGNIQYF. CDR3 DNA sequence: TGCGCCAGCAGCTTGAGTGCACAGGGGGGAGGAAACATTCAGTACTTC. The chain uses TRBV5-1 and TRBJ2-4; 8 bases agree with TRBD1. The CDR3 length is 16 residues. In germline, CDR1 is SGHRS, CDR2 YFSETQ. V trimming: 1 base; J trimming: 6 bases; junction bases outside the gene matches: 9. The entire variable domain, with the rest obtained from reference TRBV5-1 and TRBJ2-4, is as follows: KAGVTQTPRYLIKTRGQQVTLSCSPISGHRSVSWYQQTPGQGLQFLFEYFSETQRNKGNFPGRFSGRQFSNSRSEMNVSTLELGDSALYLCASSLSAQGGGNIQYFGAGTRLSVL.

This chain links TRBV19 with TRBJ1-5; no firm D call. Deletions cut 1 base from V and 0 bases from J, with 7 bases between. Germline V gene lookup returns CDR1 LNHDA and CDR2 SQIVND (reference sequence). This CDR3 contains 15 residues. The DNA of the CDR3 is TGTGCCAGTAGTATAGTCAGCTATAGCAATCAGCCCCAGCATTTT. As protein: CASSIVSYSNQPQHF.

The chain couples TRBV11-2 to TRBJ1-4; D uncertain. CDR3 length: 16 residues. In germline, CDR1 is SGHAT, CDR2 FQNNGV. Deletions cut 5 bases from V and 0 bases from J, with 13 bases between. The CDR3: CASSPSAGATNEKLFF. CDR3 coding DNA: TGTGCCAGCAGCCCTTCGGCTGGGGCAACTAATGAAAAACTGTTTTTT.

The chain carries TRBV28 and TRBJ1-3; unclear D gene. There are 11 residues in the CDR3. The ends were cut back, 7 bases at V and 4 bases at J, with 5 bases in the middle. Germline V gives CDR1 MDHEN, CDR2 SYDVKM. The CDR3, as DNA: TGTGCCAGCACCTCCGGAAACACCATATATTTT. This encodes CASTSGNTIYF.

As for this clone: Other DNA sequences in the same sample also yield this CDR3. The V gene is TRBV9, the J gene TRBJ2-3; D is unresolved. Per germline, CDR1 SGDLS and CDR2 YYNGEE. The CDR3 contains 12 residues. With 1 base removed from V and 2 bases from J, the gap between germline ends came to 2 bases. CDR3 amino acids: CASSVSTDTQYF. The CDR3 bases are TGTGCCAGCAGCGTATCCACAGATACGCAGTATTTT.

The chain combines TRBV27 with TRBJ2-3, with D possibly being TRBD2 (6 bases). Germline lookup yields CDR1 MNHEY and CDR2 SMNVEV (reference sequence). CDR3 length equals 12 residues. Trimming took off 8 bases at V and 6 bases at J, with 12 bases between the two ends. The CDR3 sequence: CASGGSGDTQYF. Written as DNA, the CDR3 is TGTGCCAGCGGGGGGAGTGGGGATACGCAGTATTTT.

The CDR3 protein is CASSSRIADYHNEQFF. The CDR3 nucleotides are TGTGCCAGCAGTTCAAGAATAGCGGACTACCACAATGAGCAGTTCTTC. This chain connects TRBV27 to TRBJ2-1; weak D call: TRBD2 (6 bases). There are 16 residues in the CDR3. V lost 4 bases, J lost 5 bases, and 18 bases lay in between. Germline V CDR1 and CDR2: MNHEY, SMNVEV (reference sequence).

V usage is TRBV19 and J usage is TRBJ1-2; 7 bases line up with TRBD1. CDR3 size: 14 residues. Germline lookup yields CDR1 LNHDA and CDR2 SQIVND (reference sequence). V was clipped by 6 bases and J by 0 bases; unmatched bases: 4. The CDR3: CASRGDRPNYGYTF. In DNA, the CDR3 is TGTGCCAGTAGGGGGGACAGACCTAACTATGGCTACACCTTC. The whole variable domain, filled in from reference TRBV19 and TRBJ1-2, reads DGGITQSPKYLFRKEGQNVTLSCEQNLNHDAMYWYRQDPGQGLRLIYYSQIVNDFQKGDIAEGYSVSREKKESFPLTVTSAQKNPTAFYLCASRGDRPNYGYTFGSGTRLTVV.

The rearrangement joins TRBV7-9 to TRBJ2-3; 8 nucleotides line up with TRBD1. Germline V gene lookup returns CDR1 SEHNR and CDR2 FQNEAQ (reference sequence). The CDR3 is made up of 19 amino acids. The V gene end was trimmed by 6 bases and the J gene end by 4 bases; junction bases not matched to a gene: 21. The CDR3 DNA reads as TGTGCCAGCAGTCACGACGGGCAGGGGGCCTTCATACTCGCAGATACGCAGTATTTT. Its protein is CASSHDGQGAFILADTQYF.

This chain joins TRBV10-3 and TRBJ2-7; 9 bases agree with TRBD1. Per the germline V gene, CDR1 is ENHRY and CDR2 is SYGVKD. The ends lost 0 bases at V and 5 bases at J; junction bases unmatched: 5. CDR3 length equals 15 residues. CDR3 sequence reads: CAISESGTGLHEQYF. CDR3 bases: TGTGCCATCAGTGAGTCTGGGACAGGGTTGCACGAGCAGTACTTC.

The chain carries TRBV10-2 and TRBJ2-7, with 9 bases that match TRBD2. Germline trimming cut 8 bases from V and 4 bases from J; bases unmatched to any gene: 9. Germline values: CDR1 WSHSY, CDR2 SAAADI. The CDR3 runs 14 residues. The CDR3 loop reads CASVGLATSYEQYF. For the CDR3, the DNA is TGCGCCAGCGTCGGACTAGCGACCTCATACGAGCAGTACTTC.

The chain recombines TRBV28 with TRBJ1-2; 8 bases match TRBD1. From germline, CDR1 is MDHEN and CDR2 SYDVKM. The CDR3 has 15 residues. Unmatched junction bases numbered 11, after V lost 7 bases and J lost 4 bases. This CDR3 is CASMSPDRAVYGYTF. CDR3 coding DNA: TGTGCCAGCATGTCTCCGGACAGGGCGGTCTATGGCTACACCTTC.

The chain is built from TRBV4-1 and TRBJ2-7, with TRBD2 matching 13 bases. Germline assignment: CDR1 MGHRA and CDR2 YSYEKL. V lost 6 bases, J lost 5 bases, and 7 bases stayed unmatched. The CDR3 runs 15 residues. The CDR3 DNA is TGCGCCAGCAGTACACTAGCGGGAGGGATGCACGAGCAGTACTTC. It codes for CASSTLAGGMHEQYF.

The chain uses TRBV19 and TRBJ2-1; the match to TRBD2 covers 7 bases. Germline CDR1 and CDR2: LNHDA and SQIVND (reference sequence). CDR3 length equals 14 residues. The junction had 9 bases not matched to a gene; V was cut back by 7 bases and J by 6 bases. In DNA form, the CDR3 reads TGTGCCAGTATTAGCGGGTGGGGGGTCAATGAGCAGTTCTTC. As protein: CASISGWGVNEQFF.

J is TRBJ1-4 and V is TRBV10-3, with D hard to call. Trimming stripped 0 bases from V and 0 bases from J, with 5 bases between. Germline CDR1 reads ENHRY; CDR2 reads SYGVKD. This CDR3 has 15 amino acids. The CDR3 nucleotides read TGTGCCATCAGTGAGTCGGAGCCAACTAATGAAAAACTGTTTTTT. Protein: CAISESEPTNEKLFF.

This chain uses TRBV27 with TRBJ2-1; 7 bases are shared with TRBD1. This CDR3 has 12 amino acids. J was trimmed by 7 bases and V by 7 bases; bases with no gene match: 4. From germline, CDR1 is MNHEY and CDR2 SMNVEV (reference sequence). DNA of the CDR3: TGTGCCAGCACCACCAGGGGGAATGAGCAGTTCTTC. Residues: CASTTRGNEQFF.

This clone was detected a few times. V and J are TRBV7-9 and TRBJ1-5; unclear D gene. V lost 5 bases and J lost 1, with 3 bases in between. CDR3 size: 12 residues. Germline V gene sequence: CDR1 SEHNR, CDR2 FQNEAQ (reference sequence). CDR3 DNA sequence: TGTGCCAGCAGCACAAGCAATCAGCCCCAGCATTTT. This codes for CASSTSNQPQHF.